The 9 T cell receptor beta chains given below trace back to one sample, sequenced in a study of Graves' ophthalmopathy and Graves' hyperthyroidism. Amplification of the TCR beta CDR3 regions used RNA transcripts (as template). In the first round, RT-PCR was carried out with HTBI primers, and a multiplex PCR formed the second round. MiXCR, run by TCRdb on the multiplex PCR reads, gives a single entry per CDR3 protein. There are 260,000 or so distinct CDR3 sequences in the sample; around 50% occur only once, and less than 60% lies in the top ten. Sequencing input: peripheral blood. Receptors originate from an adult man with Graves' ophthalmopathy.

About this clonotype itself: Relative to the germline gene, one junction end is altered; a read error may explain this. The rearrangement links TRBV25-1 to TRBJ2-3; 12 bases align to TRBD2. The V gene's germline CDR1 is MGHDK and CDR2 SYGVNS. CDR3 size: 16 residues. The CDR3 loop reads CATSDGLAGSTDTQYF. CDR3 sequence (DNA): TGTGCCACCAGTGATGGACTAGCGGGGAGCACGGATACGCAGTATTTT.

The rearrangement uses TRBV12-3 or TRBV12-4 and TRBJ2-7; D is uncertain. The CDR3 totals 13 residues. V was cut by 2 bases and J by 4 bases, with 9 bases left in between. Here the CDR3 reads CASSLIGWYEQYF. The CDR3 DNA reads TGTGCCAGCAGTTTAATCGGGTGGTACGAGCAGTACTTC.

A word on this clonotype: A much larger clone differs from this one at a single base, so this may be a read error. Likely a read error: the CDR3 ends without its conserved phenylalanine or tryptophan. The chain recombines TRBV25-1 with TRBJ1-5, with D possibly TRBD1 on 6 matching bases. Between the trimmed V and J ends, which lost 2 bases and 2 bases, there was a span of 13 bases. The CDR3 has 16 residues. Per germline, CDR1 MGHDK and CDR2 SYGVNS. In nucleotides, the CDR3 is TGTGCCAGCAGTGAAGGGACCGCAGGGGGCAATCAGCCCCAGCATCTT. Amino acid sequence: CASSEGTAGGNQPQHL.

The V and J genes are TRBV9 and TRBJ2-5, with a tentative D call TRBD2 (6 bases). Trimming took off 2 bases at V and 4 bases at J, with 12 bases between the two ends. Germline CDR1 reads SGDLS; CDR2 reads YYNGEE. The CDR3 has 14 residues. The CDR3 sequence is CASSVRSAGETQYF. As DNA, the CDR3 is TGTGCCAGCAGCGTCCGTTCAGCGGGAGAGACCCAGTACTTC.

The chain carries TRBV7-2 and TRBJ2-2, with D possibly being TRBD2 (6 bases). V was cut by 4 bases and J by 6 bases, with 18 bases left in between. This CDR3 region has 16 residues. CDR1 is SGHTA and CDR2 is FQGNSA in the germline V gene. CDR3 residues: CASSWGPITSSGELFF. DNA of the CDR3: TGTGCCAGCAGCTGGGGACCCATAACTAGCTCCGGGGAGCTGTTTTTT.

This clonotype occurred many times. This chain connects TRBV10-3 to TRBJ2-7; TRBD2 matches at 8 bases. V lost 8 bases, J lost 2 bases, and 5 bases stayed unmatched. CDR1 ENHRY and CDR2 SYGVKD come from the germline V gene. The CDR3 contains 13 residues. The CDR3 loop reads CAIHSGNPYEQYF. In DNA, the CDR3 is TGTGCCATCCATAGCGGGAATCCCTACGAGCAGTACTTC.

The chain recombines TRBV28 with TRBJ1-2; D gene ambiguous. The CDR3 runs to 12 residues. V was cut by 2 bases and J by 8 bases, with 9 bases left in between. Germline CDR1 is MDHEN and CDR2 is SYDVKM. The CDR3 coding sequence is TGTGCCAGCAGTTTAACCCATGGGGGCTACACCTTC. It specifies CASSLTHGGYTF.

The chain recombines TRBV9 with TRBJ2-2; no clear D. V was trimmed by 6 bases and J by 2 bases, leaving 8 bases between them. The CDR3 length is 13 residues. From germline, CDR1 is SGDLS and CDR2 YYNGEE. CDR3 coding DNA: TGTGCCAGCAAACAAGGAAACACCGGGGAGCTGTTTTTT. Translated: CASKQGNTGELFF.

The V call is TRBV7-9, the J call TRBJ1-4; D ambiguous. CDR3 length: 14 residues. V dropped 6 bases and J dropped 3 bases, with 11 bases sitting between them. CDR1 and CDR2 (germline): SEHNR, FQNEAQ (reference sequence). The CDR3 bases are TGTGCCAGCAGGTCCCCGGGAGCTAATGAAAAACTGTTTTTT. Its protein is CASRSPGANEKLFF.